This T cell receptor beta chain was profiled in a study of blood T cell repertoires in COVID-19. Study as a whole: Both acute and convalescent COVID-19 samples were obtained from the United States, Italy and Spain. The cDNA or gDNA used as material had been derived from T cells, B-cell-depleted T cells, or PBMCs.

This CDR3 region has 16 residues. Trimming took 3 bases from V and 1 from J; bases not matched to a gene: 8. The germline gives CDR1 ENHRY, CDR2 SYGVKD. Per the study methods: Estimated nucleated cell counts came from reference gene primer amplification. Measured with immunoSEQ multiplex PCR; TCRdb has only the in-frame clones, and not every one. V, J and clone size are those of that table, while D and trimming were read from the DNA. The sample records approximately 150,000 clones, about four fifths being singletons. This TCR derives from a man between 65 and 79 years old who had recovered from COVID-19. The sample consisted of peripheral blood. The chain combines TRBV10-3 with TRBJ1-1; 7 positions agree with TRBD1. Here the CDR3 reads CAISDRPGQRNTEAFF. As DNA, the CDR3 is TGTGCCATCAGTGACCGCCCGGGACAGAGGAACACTGAAGCTTTCTTT.